The next 21 T cell receptor beta chains were all read from a single sample in a study of vaccination effects on CD4 cells after COVID-19. Antigen-specific CD4+ T cell clonotypes were called by their expansion after viral peptide-pool culture in ViraFEST. The culture ran for approximately 10 days, and then CD4+ T cells were isolated. Having tested negative for nucleocapsid antibodies, the vaccine recipients showed no prior SARS-CoV-2 infection. Their antigens remain unidentified. Libraries were prepared by immunoSEQ multiplex PCR; TCRdb keeps only in-frame clonotypes and omits some of them. The profile shows some 22,000 clones, approximately 64% of them singletons. The sequencing here drew on CD4+ T cells from PBMCs cultured with HCoV-OC43 spike peptides, taken before COVID-19 vaccination. Subset indicated: HCoV-OC43 spike overlapping peptide pool stimulation. The receptor source for this set is a human donor who received a COVID-19 vaccine.

This clone was detected a few times. The chain couples TRBV7-8 to TRBJ1-4; D is uncertain. Trimming shortened V by 3 bases and J by 7 bases, and 18 bases separated the two germline ends. This CDR3 contains 16 residues. CDR1 is SGHVS and CDR2 is FQNEAQ in the germline V gene. In DNA form, the CDR3 reads TGTGCCAGCAGCTTGGCGGGCCGGGGTTTCGGTGAAAAACTGTTTTTT. Protein: CASSLAGRGFGEKLFF.

This chain uses TRBV3-1 (or the pseudogene TRBV3-2) with TRBJ1-2, with TRBD1 as a possible D gene (5 bases). The CDR3 extends over 14 amino acids. Looked up from germline, CDR1 is LGHDT and CDR2 is YNNKEL (reference sequence). Trimming took 0 bases from V and 8 from J, leaving 13 bases between them. The CDR3 is CASSQEPGRGGYTF. The CDR3 nucleotides read TGTGCCAGCAGCCAAGAACCGGGGCGGGGAGGCTACACCTTC.

The chain joins TRBV3-1 (or the pseudogene TRBV3-2) to TRBJ2-7, with 9 nucleotides matching TRBD1. There are 16 residues in the CDR3. Trimming removed 5 bases from V and 0 bases from J; junction bases left unmatched: 8. The V gene's germline CDR1 is LGHDT and CDR2 YNNKEL (reference sequence). The CDR3 spells CASSAPGTGSSYEQYF. The CDR3 DNA sequence: TGTGCCAGCAGCGCCCCCGGGACAGGGAGCTCCTACGAGCAGTACTTC.

The chain is built from TRBV28 and TRBJ2-5; D is perhaps TRBD1 (5 bases). V lost 3 bases to trimming and J lost 4 bases, with 12 bases between them. This CDR3 comprises 14 residues. Germline loops: CDR1 MDHEN, CDR2 SYDVKM. This CDR3 is CASSFPQGRETQYF. CDR3 nucleotides: TGTGCCAGCAGTTTTCCCCAGGGCCGAGAGACCCAGTACTTC.

The rearrangement links TRBV10-3 to TRBJ1-2; D is uncertain. V was shortened by 1 base and J by 6 bases, with 12 bases between the two germline ends. From germline, CDR1 is ENHRY and CDR2 SYGVKD. The CDR3 covers 14 residues. The DNA of the CDR3 is TGTGCCATCAGTGAGTATCAGACGGAGGATGGCTACACCTTC. It encodes CAISEYQTEDGYTF.

The rearrangement links TRBV25-1 to TRBJ1-2; 7 bases align to TRBD1. The CDR3 has 16 amino acids. Germline loops: CDR1 MGHDK, CDR2 SYGVNS. Losses at the gene ends were 3 bases for V and 4 bases for J; bases not matched to a gene: 11. Written as DNA, the CDR3 is TGTGCCAGCAGTGACCGGGGGACAGCTAGTTTCTATGGCTACACCTTC. Its protein product is CASSDRGTASFYGYTF.

The V call is TRBV2, the J call TRBJ1-1; a weak D match, TRBD1 (6 bases). CDR1 SNHLY and CDR2 FYNNEI come from the germline V gene. CDR3 length equals 13 residues. V lost 8 bases, J lost 1 base, and 11 bases lay in between. The CDR3: CASRTEKNTEAFF. CDR3 sequence (DNA): TGTGCCAGCCGGACAGAGAAGAACACTGAAGCTTTCTTT.

The V call is TRBV5-1, the J call TRBJ1-2, with a weak D call TRBD1 (6 bases). V was cut by 6 bases and J by 10 bases, with 19 bases left in between. The V gene's germline CDR1 is SGHRS and CDR2 YFSETQ. The CDR3 consists of 13 residues. As DNA, the CDR3 is TGCGCCAGCAAGGGGGGAATGAGGGATGACTACACCTTC. Residues: CASKGGMRDDYTF.

This clone has just a few counts. The chain carries TRBV4-1 and TRBJ1-6; TRBD1 aligns across 8 bases. The V gene's germline CDR1 is MGHRA and CDR2 YSYEKL. With V trimmed by 4 bases and J by 5 bases, 10 bases remained unmatched. The CDR3 loop spans 17 amino acids. The CDR3 nucleotides are TGCGCCAGCAGCCGCGGACAGGGCGGCGGGGATAATTCACCCCTCCACTTT. Translating gives CASSRGQGGGDNSPLHF.

The chain links TRBV3-1 (or the pseudogene TRBV3-2) to TRBJ2-3; 9 bases fit TRBD2. V gave up 4 bases and J gave up 2 bases; unmatched junction bases: 4. The length of the CDR3 is 15 residues. Germline assignment: CDR1 LGHDT and CDR2 YNNKEL (reference sequence). The CDR3 DNA reads as TGTGCCAGCAGCCTAGCGGGGGTTGACACAGATACGCAGTATTTT. The encoded protein is CASSLAGVDTDTQYF.

Only a few counts were recorded for this clone. V is TRBV4-1 and J is TRBJ2-1; no clear D gene. Germline V lookup: CDR1 MGHRA, CDR2 YSYEKL. The CDR3 is made up of 14 amino acids. The germline V and J ends were trimmed by 3 bases and 8 bases, with 14 bases remaining between them. The CDR3, as DNA: TGCGCCAGCAGCCACTATTCGTCTCAATATGAGCAGTTCTTC. This translates into CASSHYSSQYEQFF.

This rearrangement joins TRBV13 to TRBJ1-1; the D gene is possibly TRBD1 (5 bases). V dropped 5 bases and J dropped 6 bases, with 13 bases sitting between them. The CDR3 covers 13 residues. Germline CDR1 PRHDT, CDR2 FYEKMQ (reference sequence). The CDR3 bases are TGTGCCAGCAGCCGTACGGGGCCGTCTGAAGCTTTCTTT. Its protein is CASSRTGPSEAFF.

The V and J genes are TRBV5-1 and TRBJ2-7, with 10 bases that match TRBD1. The germline V gene has CDR1 SGHRS and CDR2 YFSETQ. The CDR3 covers 15 residues. The V and J ends lost 4 bases and 6 bases, in that order; junction bases with no gene match: 10. CDR3 in amino acids: CASSIRTGGDSEQYF. The CDR3 DNA reads TGCGCCAGCAGCATCCGGACAGGGGGAGACTCCGAGCAGTACTTC.

V is TRBV13 and J is TRBJ2-7; no definite D call. The CDR3 sequence is 16 residues long. The V and J ends lost 2 bases and 0 bases respectively, with 14 bases between them. Germline CDR1 reads PRHDT; CDR2 reads FYEKMQ (reference sequence). The CDR3 region has the DNA TGTGCCAGCAGCTTATCCTTCCCAGCAAGCTCCTACGAGCAGTACTTC. This translates into CASSLSFPASSYEQYF.

This sequence joins TRBV4-2 and TRBJ1-3; TRBD1 matches at 8 bases. Germline trimming cut 4 bases from V and 1 base from J; bases unmatched to any gene: 3. The CDR3 sequence is 15 residues long. Germline V gene sequence: CDR1 LGHNA, CDR2 YNFKEQ. CDR3 in amino acids: CASSLDRGSGNTIYF. CDR3 DNA: TGTGCCAGCAGCCTCGACAGGGGATCTGGAAACACCATATATTTT.

The chain links TRBV2 to TRBJ1-2; 7 bases align to TRBD1. The CDR3 loop spans 16 amino acids. Germline CDR1 and CDR2: SNHLY and FYNNEI. V lost 2 bases to trimming and J lost 5 bases; unmatched junction nucleotides: 11. The CDR3 loop is CASSEMGGGGLYGYTF. Written as DNA, the CDR3 is TGTGCCAGCAGTGAAATGGGGGGAGGGGGCTTGTATGGCTACACCTTC. The entire variable domain, with the rest obtained from reference TRBV2 and TRBJ1-2, is as follows: EPEVTQTPSHQVTQMGQEVILRCVPISNHLYFYWYRQILGQKVEFLVSFYNNEISEKSEIFDDQFSVERPDGSNFTLKIRSTKLEDSAMYFCASSEMGGGGLYGYTFGSGTRLTVV.

The chain uses TRBV4-2 and TRBJ1-2; possible D gene TRBD1, 6 bases. V shed 4 bases and J shed 3 bases, with 15 bases lying between them. CDR1 is LGHNA and CDR2 is YNFKEQ in the germline V gene. This CDR3 contains 15 residues. The CDR3 spells CASSPTQGRDYGYTF. The CDR3 nucleotides read TGTGCCAGCAGCCCGACACAGGGTCGGGACTATGGCTACACCTTC.

J is TRBJ1-2 and V is TRBV6-5; D not certain. The CDR3 is 13 amino acids. The germline V gene encodes CDR1 MNHEY and CDR2 SVGAGI. V lost 5 bases and J lost 6, with 13 bases in between. The CDR3 DNA is TGTGCCAGCAGTCCTGAAATAGCGGATGGCTACACCTTC. It yields the protein CASSPEIADGYTF.

This clone was counted only a few times. The rearrangement joins TRBV4-1 to TRBJ1-4, with D possibly TRBD1 on 6 matching bases. V shed 1 base and J shed 7 bases, with 16 bases lying between them. From germline, CDR1 is MGHRA and CDR2 YSYEKL. The CDR3 runs 16 residues. The DNA of the CDR3 is TGCGCCAGCAGCCAAGTCCTACAGGGTTACTCTGAAAAACTGTTTTTT. It specifies CASSQVLQGYSEKLFF.

This sequence joins TRBV30 and TRBJ1-1; 7 bases match TRBD1. From germline, CDR1 is GTSNPN and CDR2 SVGIG (reference sequence). The CDR3 consists of 13 residues. Trimming at V came to 1 base and at J to 5 bases, leaving 4 bases not matched to a gene. The CDR3 region is CAWSGQGWTEAFF. CDR3 DNA sequence: TGTGCCTGGAGTGGACAGGGATGGACTGAAGCTTTCTTT.

The chain employs TRBV4-1 and TRBJ2-1, with 13 bases that match TRBD2. This CDR3 comprises 20 residues. Losses at the gene ends were 2 bases for V and 1 base for J; bases not matched to a gene: 11. Germline V gene sequence: CDR1 MGHRA, CDR2 YSYEKL. The CDR3 here is CASSQNSGLAGELSYNEQFF. In DNA form, the CDR3 reads TGCGCCAGCAGCCAAAATTCAGGACTAGCGGGAGAACTTTCCTACAATGAGCAGTTCTTC.